A single count supports the clone carrying this T cell receptor (beta chain). PCR used 60 Vbeta primers and 13 Jbeta primers. Source study methods: In a later analysis, of roughly 73 million unique beta chains, roughly 11 million appeared in at least two donors. Assay: immunoSEQ multiplex PCR; the TCRdb copy retains only in-frame clones and omits some. V and J calls and clone size come straight from that table; D and trimming were deduced from the DNA. The table records some 120,000 clones, roughly four fifths of them present only once. Per germline, CDR1 SGHTA and CDR2 FQGNSA. This CDR3 spans 15 amino acids. V was trimmed by 4 bases and J by 0 bases, leaving 12 bases between them. The data are from a study of cytomegalovirus exposure and HLA in healthy donors.

The J gene is TRBJ1-1, the V gene TRBV7-2, with D perhaps TRBD1 (6 bases). Sequenced input: PBMCs. The TCR originated in a young man in good health and CMV-seronegative. CDR3 in DNA: TGTGCCAGCAGCTCCCGGGGGGGGCTGAACACTGAAGCTTTCTTT. Residues: CASSSRGGLNTEAFF.